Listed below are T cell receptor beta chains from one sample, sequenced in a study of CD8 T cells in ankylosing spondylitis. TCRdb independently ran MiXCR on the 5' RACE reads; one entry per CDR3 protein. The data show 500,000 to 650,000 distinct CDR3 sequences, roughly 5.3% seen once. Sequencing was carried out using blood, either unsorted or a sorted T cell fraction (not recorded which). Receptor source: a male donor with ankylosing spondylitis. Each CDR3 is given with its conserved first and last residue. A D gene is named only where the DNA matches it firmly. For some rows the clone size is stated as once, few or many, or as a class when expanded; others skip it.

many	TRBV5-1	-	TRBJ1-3	CASSIGVRGNTIYF	TGCGCCAGCAGTATCGGTGTGCGCGGAAACACCATATATTTT
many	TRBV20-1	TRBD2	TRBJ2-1	CSARLVGGRSLSYNEQFF	TGCAGTGCTAGACTTGTCGGCGGGAGATCCCTCTCCTACAATGAGCAGTTCTTC
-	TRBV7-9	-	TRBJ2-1	CASSPPAGQIAYNEQFF	TGTGCCAGCAGCCCCCCCGCTGGACAGATAGCCTACAATGAGCAGTTCTTC
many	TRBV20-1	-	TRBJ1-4	CSATDRGATNEKLFF	TGCAGTGCTACGGATCGGGGGGCGACTAATGAAAAACTGTTTTTT
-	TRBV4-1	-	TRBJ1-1	CASSQVGTRVGENTEAFF	TGCGCCAGCAGCCAAGTGGGGACTAGGGTGGGGGAGAACACTGAAGCTTTCTTT
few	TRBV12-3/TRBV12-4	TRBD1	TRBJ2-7	CASSLSPGGVLAAAEQYF	TGTGCCAGCAGTTTATCCCCAGGGGGCGTTTTGGCAGCCGCCGAGCAGTACTTC
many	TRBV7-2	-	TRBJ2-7	CASSRGGPGQYF	TGTGCCAGCAGCCGAGGGGGTCCGGGGCAGTACTTC
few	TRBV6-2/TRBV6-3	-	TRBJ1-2	CASSYGGFVYGYTF	TGTGCCAGCAGTTACGGTGGGTTCGTCTATGGCTACACCTTC
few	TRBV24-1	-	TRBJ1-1	CATSDPRTENTEAFF	TGTGCCACCAGTGATCCCCGGACAGAGAACACTGAAGCTTTCTTT
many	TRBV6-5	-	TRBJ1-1	CASNGRGTEAFF	TGTGCCAGCAACGGACGGGGAACTGAAGCTTTCTTT
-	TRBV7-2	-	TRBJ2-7	CASNLGRGGREQYF	TGTGCCAGCAACCTAGGACGGGGCGGACGCGAGCAGTACTTC
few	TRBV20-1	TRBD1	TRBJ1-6	CSAPGQGVFSYNSPLHF	TGCAGTGCCCCGGGACAGGGGGTCTTCTCCTATAATTCACCCCTCCACTTT
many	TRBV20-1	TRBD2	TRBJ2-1	CSARDPGLAGGGEQFF	TGCAGTGCTAGAGACCCGGGACTAGCGGGAGGGGGTGAGCAGTTCTTC
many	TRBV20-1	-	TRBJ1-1	CSARDFSGRTEAFF	TGCAGTGCTAGAGATTTTTCAGGGCGCACTGAAGCTTTCTTT
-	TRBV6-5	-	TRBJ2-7	CASSYGVTYEQYF	TGTGCCAGCAGTTACGGTGTAACCTACGAGCAGTACTTC
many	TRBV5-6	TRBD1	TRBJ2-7	CASSTGTGHYEQYF	TGTGCCAGCAGCACCGGGACAGGCCACTACGAGCAGTACTTC
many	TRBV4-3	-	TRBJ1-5	CASSQDHGLSNQPQHF	TGCGCCAGCAGCCAAGATCATGGGCTTAGCAATCAGCCCCAGCATTTT
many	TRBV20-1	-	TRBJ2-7	CSAGRAEHISYEQYF	TGCAGTGCTGGGCGGGCGGAACACATTTCCTACGAGCAGTACTTC
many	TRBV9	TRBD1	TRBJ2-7	CASSAWTGGYEQYF	TGTGCCAGCAGCGCGTGGACAGGGGGGTACGAGCAGTACTTC
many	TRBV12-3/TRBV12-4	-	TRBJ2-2	CASRVWAGINTGELFF	TGTGCCAGCAGAGTCTGGGCGGGGATAAACACCGGGGAGCTGTTTTTT
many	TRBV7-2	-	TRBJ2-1	CASSLGTAYNEQFF	TGTGCCAGCAGCTTAGGGACAGCTTACAATGAGCAGTTCTTC
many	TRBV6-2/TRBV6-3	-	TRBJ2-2	CASSYGRGNTGELFF	TGTGCCAGCAGTTATGGGAGAGGGAACACCGGGGAGCTGTTTTTT
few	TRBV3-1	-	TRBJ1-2	CASSPRPYWGVGYTF	TGTGCCAGCAGCCCTCGGCCCTACTGGGGAGTAGGCTACACCTTC
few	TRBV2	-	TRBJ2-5	CASKGLAEWETQYF	TGTGCCAGCAAGGGGTTAGCGGAGTGGGAGACCCAGTACTTC
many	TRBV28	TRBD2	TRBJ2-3	CASSPPLAGVYDTQYF	TGTGCCAGCAGTCCCCCCTTAGCGGGAGTCTACGATACGCAGTATTTT
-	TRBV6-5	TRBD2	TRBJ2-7	CASRLTSGRAHEQYF	TGTGCCAGCAGACTTACTAGCGGGAGGGCCCACGAGCAGTACTTC
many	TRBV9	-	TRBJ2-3	CASSVGSKFTDTQYF	TGTGCCAGCAGCGTAGGTAGCAAATTTACAGATACGCAGTATTTT
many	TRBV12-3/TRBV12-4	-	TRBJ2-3	CASNPTRDTQYF	TGTGCCAGCAACCCTACACGGGATACGCAGTATTTT
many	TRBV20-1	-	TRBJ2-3	CSARLSNEVSGRQYF	TGCAGTGCTAGATTGAGCAACGAGGTATCCGGTAGGCAGTATTTT
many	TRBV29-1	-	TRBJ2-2	CSVVWRGQIPGELFF	TGCAGCGTTGTTTGGAGGGGGCAAATTCCCGGGGAGCTGTTTTTT
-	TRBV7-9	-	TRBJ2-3	CASSSPAGLGQYF	TGTGCCAGCAGCTCGCCGGCGGGGCTTGGGCAGTATTTT
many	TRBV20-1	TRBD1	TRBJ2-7	CSGTGTGGAYEQYF	TGCAGTGGGACGGGGACAGGGGGCGCCTACGAGCAGTACTTC
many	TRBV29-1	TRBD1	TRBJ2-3	CSGNRDRGSDTQYF	TGCAGCGGAAATCGGGACAGGGGCTCAGATACGCAGTATTTT
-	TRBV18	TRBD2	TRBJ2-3	CASSPRARSGNPDTQYF	TGTGCCAGCTCACCCAGGGCTCGCAGCGGGAACCCAGATACGCAGTATTTT
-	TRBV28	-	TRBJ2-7	CANSNSGSYEQYF	TGTGCCAACTCAAACTCTGGCTCCTACGAGCAGTACTTC
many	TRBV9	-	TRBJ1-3	CASSAELLGNTIYF	TGTGCCAGCAGCGCGGAACTTTTAGGGAACACCATATATTTT
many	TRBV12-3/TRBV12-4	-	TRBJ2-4	CASSPTLAKNIQYF	TGTGCCAGCAGCCCGACGTTAGCCAAAAACATTCAGTACTTC
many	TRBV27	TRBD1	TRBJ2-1	CASSFFPGTGKNEQFF	TGTGCCAGCAGTTTTTTCCCCGGGACAGGGAAGAATGAGCAGTTCTTC